A selection of T cell receptor beta chains follows, all from one sample in a study of naive and memory T cell subsets. Using its own MiXCR run on the UMI-ligation and nested PCR reads, TCRdb lists one record per CDR3 protein. This table has about 140,000 distinct CDR3 sequences, 15% to 25% appearing once. Source material: naive CD8+ T cells from blood. The receptors come from a human donor in good health. CDR3s include the opening cysteine and the closing phenylalanine or tryptophan. A D gene is named only where the DNA matches it firmly. Clone size appears in some rows only: once, few, many, or a class for an expanded clone.

size	V	D	J	DNA	CDR3
.	TRBV27	TRBD1	TRBJ1-5	TGTGCCAGCAGGCAGGGGGCGAGCAATCAGCCCCAGCATTTT	CASRQGASNQPQHF
.	TRBV9	.	TRBJ2-7	TGTGCCAGCAGCGTAGGGGGCAGTACCTACGAGCAGTACTTC	CASSVGGSTYEQYF
.	TRBV12-3/TRBV12-4	TRBD2	TRBJ2-1	TGTGCCAGCAGCCAACCTAGCGGGAGCTACAATGAGCAGTTCTTC	CASSQPSGSYNEQFF
.	TRBV29-1	.	TRBJ2-7	TGCAGCGTCGAAGACAGCACCTACGAGCAGTACTTC	CSVEDSTYEQYF
.	TRBV3-1	.	TRBJ2-1	TGTGCCAGCAGCCAAGAGGGGCGCCCCGAGCAGTTCTTC	CASSQEGRPEQFF
few	TRBV20-1	.	TRBJ1-2	TGCAGTGCTAGATCTACGAGTAACTATGGCTACACCTTC	CSARSTSNYGYTF
.	TRBV5-1	.	TRBJ2-3	TGCGCCAGCAGCTTGGGGGAGGCGTTCGACACAGATACGCAGTATTTT	CASSLGEAFDTDTQYF
few	TRBV6-5	TRBD2	TRBJ2-2	TGTGCCAGCAGTTACTCGGGTCTAGCGGGAGGGACCGGGGAGCTGTTTTTT	CASSYSGLAGGTGELFF
.	TRBV5-1	TRBD1	TRBJ2-1	TGCGCCAGCCGCAATTTCAGGGGGTCGTACAATGAGCAGTTCTTC	CASRNFRGSYNEQFF
.	TRBV27	TRBD1	TRBJ2-1	TGTGCCAGCACCCCCACCGGGACAGGAGGCTCCTACAATGAGCAGTTCTTC	CASTPTGTGGSYNEQFF
.	TRBV29-1	.	TRBJ2-2	TGCAGCGTTGATTTGGCAGGGACGAACACCGGGGAGCTGTTTTTT	CSVDLAGTNTGELFF
.	TRBV6-6	TRBD2	TRBJ2-7	TGTGCCAGCAGTCAACCCATAGCGGGAGGGCTATATGAGCAGTACTTC	CASSQPIAGGLYEQYF
.	TRBV9	TRBD1	TRBJ2-7	TGTGCCAGCAGTCTAGGGGGGGACAGGGCCTACGAGCAGTACTTC	CASSLGGDRAYEQYF
.	TRBV11-2	.	TRBJ2-3	TGTGCCAGCAGCTTAGCGTATCAGCCCCCTATCACAGATACGCAGTATTTT	CASSLAYQPPITDTQYF
many	TRBV4-3	TRBD1	TRBJ1-4	TGCGCCAGCAGCCAAGATCCGGGACAGGTTTATGAAAAACTGTTTTTT	CASSQDPGQVYEKLFF
.	TRBV6-2/TRBV6-3	TRBD2	TRBJ2-1	TGTGCCAGCAGTTACATAGCTAGCGGGAGTCGTGAGCAGTTCTTC	CASSYIASGSREQFF
.	TRBV19	.	TRBJ1-3	TGTGCCAGTAGTGGCGGGGGCTACCGTGGAAACACCATATATTTT	CASSGGGYRGNTIYF
.	TRBV30	.	TRBJ2-1	TGTGCCTGGAGTCCGGGCTCAGAGACACAGTTCTTC	CAWSPGSETQFF
few	TRBV3-1	TRBD1	TRBJ2-5	TGTGCCAGCAGCCCAAATTGGGGACAGGACCAAGAGACCCAGTACTTC	CASSPNWGQDQETQYF
.	TRBV27	.	TRBJ2-7	TGTGCCAGCAGTTTATCGGCAGAAAAAACTAGCTACGAGCAGTACTTC	CASSLSAEKTSYEQYF
.	TRBV2	.	TRBJ1-1	TGTGCCAGCAACGCCGTTGAGGGCGGGGACACTGAAGCTTTCTTT	CASNAVEGGDTEAFF
.	TRBV4-1	.	TRBJ2-7	TGCGCCAGCAGCCATTCCGGGGGCCCCTCCTACGAGCAGTACTTC	CASSHSGGPSYEQYF
.	TRBV30	.	TRBJ2-1	TGTGCCTGGAGTGTAGGGTGGGAGGCCCTTGCCAGCTCCTACAATGAGCAGTTCTTC	CAWSVGWEALASSYNEQFF
.	TRBV28	.	TRBJ2-6	TGTGCCAGCAGGCGAGGACTGGGAATCTCTGGGGCCAACGTCCTGACTTTC	CASRRGLGISGANVLTF
.	TRBV5-5	.	TRBJ2-5	TGTGCCAGCAGCTTGTCGTCGTCGTGGGAGACCCAGTACTTC	CASSLSSSWETQYF
once	TRBV28	.	TRBJ1-3	TGTGCCAGCAGTTTACCCGGGAACACCATATATTTT	CASSLPGNTIYF
few	TRBV20-1	TRBD1	TRBJ2-1	TGCAGTGCTAGATTCCGGGACAGCTCCTACAATGAGCAGTTCTTC	CSARFRDSSYNEQFF
.	TRBV12-3/TRBV12-4	TRBD1	TRBJ2-7	TGTGCCAGCAGGGTTCCAGGGGGCGCGGGTTACGAGCAGTACTTC	CASRVPGGAGYEQYF
.	TRBV6-5	TRBD1	TRBJ2-3	TGTGCCAGCAGTATAGGGACAGGGGGCTTTTATACGCAGTATTTT	CASSIGTGGFYTQYF
.	TRBV27	TRBD1	TRBJ2-7	TGTGCCAGCAGCAAGGAGGGGACAGGGAATAACGAGCAGTACTTC	CASSKEGTGNNEQYF
.	TRBV6-5	.	TRBJ1-2	TGTGCCAGCAGTTACTCGAGTGGGGCAGCCGGGGGCTACACCTTC	CASSYSSGAAGGYTF
few	TRBV7-2	.	TRBJ2-5	TGTGCCAGCAGCTTAGTTGCTAGGGGGCAAGAGACCCAGTACTTC	CASSLVARGQETQYF
few	TRBV20-1	TRBD1	TRBJ2-7	TGCAGTGCTCCCGAGACAGGGATGGTTTACGAGCAGTACTTC	CSAPETGMVYEQYF
.	TRBV12-3/TRBV12-4	TRBD1	TRBJ2-5	TGTGCCAGCAGTTTCGGCGGACAGGGGATAAGGGAGACCCAGTACTTC	CASSFGGQGIRETQYF
few	TRBV7-9	TRBD2	TRBJ2-7	TGTGCCAGCGTACTAGCGGGAGTCAGTCCGTACGAGCAGTACTTC	CASVLAGVSPYEQYF
few	TRBV7-2	.	TRBJ1-1	TGTGCCAGCAGGAGAACAGGGTGGGGGAACACTGAAGCTTTCTTT	CASRRTGWGNTEAFF
many	TRBV5-6	.	TRBJ2-7	TGTGCCAGCAGTTTAGGGAGGACCTACGAGCAGTACTTC	CASSLGRTYEQYF
.	TRBV28	TRBD1	TRBJ2-7	TGTGCCAGCAGACTCTCCGGGACAGGGTTCGTCTACGAGCAGTACTTC	CASRLSGTGFVYEQYF
few	TRBV28	.	TRBJ1-1	TGTGCCAGCAGTCTACAGGGTTATATGAACACTGAAGCTTTCTTT	CASSLQGYMNTEAFF
.	TRBV28	.	TRBJ1-6	TGTGCCAGCAGTTTCACCCCGAATTCACCCCTCCACTTT	CASSFTPNSPLHF
few	TRBV28	TRBD1	TRBJ2-7	TGTGCCGCACAGGGGGTCTCCTACGAGCAGTACTTC	CAAQGVSYEQYF
few	TRBV5-1	TRBD1	TRBJ2-3	TGCGCCAGCAGCTTGGGACTTCATCAATGGACAGGGGGCGAGGGCCGGACCACAGATACGCAGTATTTT	CASSLGLHQWTGGEGRTTDTQYF
.	TRBV3-1	.	TRBJ2-5	TGTGCCAGCAGCCAATCGACTAGGGAGGAGACCCAGTACTTC	CASSQSTREETQYF
.	TRBV28	.	TRBJ1-5	TGTGCCAGCAGTTTTATGGTGAGCAATCAGCCCCAGCATTTT	CASSFMVSNQPQHF
few	TRBV6-5	.	TRBJ2-2	TGTGCCAGCAGTGTAGTCGCAACCGGGGAGCTGTTTTTT	CASSVVATGELFF
few	TRBV28	TRBD2	TRBJ2-5	TGTGCCAGCAGTAGCCCGGAGACTAGCATCCAAGAGACCCAGTACTTC	CASSSPETSIQETQYF
few	TRBV20-1	TRBD1	TRBJ2-1	TGCAGTGCTAATAGACAGGGGGCGGTTAATGAGCAGTTCTTC	CSANRQGAVNEQFF